This T cell receptor (beta chain) was sequenced for a study of shared T cell receptors in the human thymus. Germline V CDR1 and CDR2: SGHNT, YYREEE (reference sequence). The CDR3 has 16 amino acids. Losses at the gene ends were 4 bases for V and 10 bases for J; bases not matched to a gene: 14. A few counts support this clone. Profiled with immunoSEQ multiplex PCR; TCRdb holds only in-frame clones, not every one. The sample lists approximately 760,000 clones; around 85% were seen once. These data were also filed under a second study, of human thymus T cells.

The sequenced sample was thymocytes. This TCR was sampled from a girl less than two years old with a congenital heart defect. The chain carries TRBV5-4 and TRBJ1-2; 12 bases are shared with TRBD1. The CDR3 nucleotides read TGTGCCAGCAGCACGCGCACTTTGGGGACAGGGGGCTCCTACACCTTC. Protein: CASSTRTLGTGGSYTF.